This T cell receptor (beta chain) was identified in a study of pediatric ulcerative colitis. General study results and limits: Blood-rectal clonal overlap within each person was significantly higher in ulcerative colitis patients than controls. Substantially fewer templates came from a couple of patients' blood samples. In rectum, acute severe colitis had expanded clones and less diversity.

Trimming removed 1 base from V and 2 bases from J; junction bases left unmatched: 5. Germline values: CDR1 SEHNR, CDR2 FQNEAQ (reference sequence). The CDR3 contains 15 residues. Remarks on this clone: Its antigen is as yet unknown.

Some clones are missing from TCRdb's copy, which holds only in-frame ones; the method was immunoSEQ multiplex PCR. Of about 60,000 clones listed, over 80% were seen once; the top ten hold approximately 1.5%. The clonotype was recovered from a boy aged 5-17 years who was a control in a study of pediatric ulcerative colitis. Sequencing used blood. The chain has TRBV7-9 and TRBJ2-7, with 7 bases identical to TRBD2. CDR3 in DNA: TGTGCCAGCAGCTTAGAGGCTAGCGGCACCTACGAGCAGTACTTC. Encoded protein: CASSLEASGTYEQYF.